The 22 T cell receptor beta chains presented below share a single source sample, sequenced in a study of blood T cell repertoires in COVID-19. Sequencing was performed with immunoSEQ multiplex PCR; in TCRdb, only in-frame clones are kept and a portion is missing. The sample has 55,000 to 75,000 clones, under 95% seen once; the top ten hold 0.95% to 1.5%. The sample comprised peripheral blood. Receptor source: a man aged 55 to 70 with acute or convalescent COVID-19.

V and J are TRBV7-6 and TRBJ2-7, with D perhaps TRBD2 (5 bases). The germline gives CDR1 SGHVS, CDR2 FNYEAQ. The CDR3 runs to 14 residues. V was shortened by 5 bases and J by 5 bases, with 16 bases between the two germline ends. The CDR3 loop reads CASSELVYADEQYF. The CDR3 coding sequence is TGTGCCAGCAGCGAACTAGTTTACGCCGACGAGCAGTACTTC.

The rearrangement uses TRBV19 and TRBJ1-5, with D uncertain. The ends were cut back, 7 bases at V and 4 bases at J, with 8 bases in the middle. Germline V gene data show CDR1 as LNHDA and CDR2 as SQIVND (reference sequence). The CDR3 length is 12 residues. The CDR3 DNA is TGTGCCAGTAAATCGGAGAATCAGCCCCAGCATTTT. Encoded protein: CASKSENQPQHF.

The chain employs TRBV11-2 and TRBJ2-1; 11 nucleotides align to TRBD1. Germline V gene sequence: CDR1 SGHAT, CDR2 FQNNGV. J lost 4 bases, V lost 4 bases, and 3 bases had no gene match. The CDR3 loop spans 15 amino acids. This chain's CDR3 is CASSSGQGVYNEQFF. CDR3 nucleotide sequence: TGTGCCAGCAGCTCGGGACAGGGGGTTTACAATGAGCAGTTCTTC.

The chain combines TRBV6-1 with TRBJ1-3; the D gene is possibly TRBD1 (5 bases). The CDR3 runs to 16 residues. Germline lookup yields CDR1 MNHNS and CDR2 SASEGT. V dropped 1 base and J dropped 0 bases, with 10 bases sitting between them. The CDR3 loop is CASSEEGGVSGNTIYF. The DNA of the CDR3 is TGTGCCAGCAGTGAAGAGGGAGGGGTCTCTGGAAACACCATATATTTT.

This chain joins TRBV7-8 and TRBJ1-5; 7 bases match TRBD1. Trimming cost V 3 bases and J 0 bases; bases outside gene matches: 8. Germline lookup yields CDR1 SGHVS and CDR2 FQNEAQ. CDR3 length equals 17 residues. The chain's CDR3 is CASSFGTEINSNQPQHF. The CDR3 DNA reads as TGTGCCAGCAGCTTCGGGACAGAAATAAATAGCAATCAGCCCCAGCATTTT.

This clone appeared a single time. The rearrangement uses TRBV27 and TRBJ1-2; weak D call: TRBD1 (5 bases). Trimming removed 6 bases from V and 5 bases from J, with 19 bases in between. Per the germline V gene, CDR1 is MNHEY and CDR2 is SMNVEV (reference sequence). The CDR3 consists of 15 residues. CDR3 nucleotides: TGTGCCAGCAGAGGGTCGACCCGGGGGTGGTATGGCTACACCTTC. Protein sequence: CASRGSTRGWYGYTF.

The genes are TRBV7-9 and TRBJ2-7, with D uncertain. The germline V and J ends were trimmed by 4 bases and 3 bases, with 4 bases remaining between them. CDR3 length: 11 residues. Germline CDR1 and CDR2: SEHNR and FQNEAQ (reference sequence). CDR3 coding DNA: TGTGCCAGCAGCTCCATCTACGAGCAGTACTTC. Translated: CASSSIYEQYF.

The chain employs TRBV2 and TRBJ1-3; tentatively, D is TRBD1 (5 bases). The V and J ends lost 11 bases and 4 bases respectively, with 24 bases between them. Per germline, CDR1 SNHLY and CDR2 FYNNEI. The CDR3 runs 16 residues. This chain's CDR3 is CADRDFSSRGGNTIYF. CDR3 in DNA: TGTGCCGACCGGGACTTCTCCTCGCGGGGCGGAAACACCATATATTTT.

V is TRBV24-1 and J is TRBJ2-2; no definite D call. Per the germline V gene, CDR1 is KGHDR and CDR2 is SFDVKD. The V end lost 9 bases, the J end lost 7 bases, and 20 bases lay between the germline ends. CDR3 size: 15 residues. CDR3 nucleotide sequence: TGTGCCACCTCCCCACGCCCGCCTTACGGCGGGGAGCTGTTTTTT. Its protein is CATSPRPPYGGELFF.

V and J are TRBV10-3 and TRBJ2-7, with 10 bases matching TRBD1. Germline V gene lookup returns CDR1 ENHRY and CDR2 SYGVKD. CDR3 length: 15 amino acids. The ends lost 6 bases at V and 7 bases at J; junction bases unmatched: 12. CDR3 residues: CAISPGRQGAGEQYF. The CDR3 nucleotides are TGTGCCATCAGCCCGGGGAGACAGGGGGCGGGTGAGCAGTACTTC.

The J gene is TRBJ2-3, the V gene TRBV12-3 or TRBV12-4; D is uncertain. V was clipped by 4 bases and J by 8 bases, with 10 bases between them. The CDR3 sequence is 12 residues long. This CDR3 is CASSSPGVTQYF. The CDR3 coding sequence is TGTGCCAGCAGTTCCCCCGGTGTTACGCAGTATTTT.

The chain joins TRBV25-1 to TRBJ1-2; a possible D gene is TRBD1 (5 bases). V was shortened by 9 bases and J by 4 bases, with 18 bases between the two germline ends. CDR1 and CDR2 from the germline V gene are MGHDK and SYGVNS. This CDR3 is built from 14 residues. This CDR3 reads CASFGHGSFYGYTF. DNA for the CDR3: TGTGCCAGTTTTGGACATGGCTCTTTCTATGGCTACACCTTC.

Turning to this clone: This CDR3 is also generated by other DNA sequences in the sample. The gene calls are TRBV5-4 and TRBJ1-1; D perhaps matches TRBD1 (6 bases). There are 15 residues in the CDR3. V was cut by 4 bases and J by 7 bases, with 20 bases left in between. Germline V gene sequence: CDR1 SGHNT, CDR2 YYREEE (reference sequence). The CDR3 DNA reads as TGTGCCAGCAGCGGAGCCGGGACACGAATACATGAAGCTTTCTTT. Its protein product is CASSGAGTRIHEAFF. Filled out from reference TRBV5-4 and TRBJ1-1, the complete variable domain reads ETGVTQSPTHLIKTRGQQVTLRCSSQSGHNTVSWYQQALGQGPQFIFQYYREEENGRGNFPPRFSGLQFPNYSSELNVNALELDDSALYLCASSGAGTRIHEAFFGQGTRLTVV.

V usage is TRBV19 and J usage is TRBJ2-1; 9 bases match TRBD2. This CDR3 contains 16 residues. Germline CDR1 is LNHDA and CDR2 is SQIVND (reference sequence). Losses at the gene ends were 2 bases for V and 2 bases for J; bases not matched to a gene: 4. The CDR3 nucleotides read TGTGCCAGTAGTATAACCGTAGCGGGGGCCTACAATGAGCAGTTCTTC. Translating it yields CASSITVAGAYNEQFF.

V gene TRBV5-1 combines with J gene TRBJ1-2, with D unresolved. Germline-derived CDR1 and CDR2 are SGHRS and YFSETQ. Trimming shortened V by 0 bases and J by 6 bases, and 18 bases separated the two germline ends. This CDR3 has 16 residues. The CDR3 reads CASSLAGSALGNGYTF. The CDR3 coding sequence is TGCGCCAGCAGCTTGGCCGGGAGTGCTCTTGGGAATGGCTACACCTTC.

This clone was seen just once. The chain couples TRBV27 to TRBJ1-1; 9 bases align to TRBD1. V shed 3 bases, J shed 6 bases, and the junction held 14 bases outside the gene matches. Germline V lookup: CDR1 MNHEY, CDR2 SMNVEV (reference sequence). CDR3 length equals 17 residues. The CDR3 here is CASSLRGFGTGKPEAFF. DNA for the CDR3: TGTGCCAGCAGTTTGAGGGGTTTCGGGACAGGGAAACCTGAAGCTTTCTTT.

V is TRBV2 and J is TRBJ1-3; the D is unclear. The germline V gene encodes CDR1 SNHLY and CDR2 FYNNEI. Trimming left V 6 bases short and J 2 bases short, with 8 bases between. The length of the CDR3 is 13 residues. CDR3 DNA sequence: TGTGCCAGCAGAATGGGAGCTGGAAACACCATATATTTT. Translating gives CASRMGAGNTIYF.

This chain uses TRBV6-1 with TRBJ1-2; D is undetermined. CDR1 is MNHNS and CDR2 is SASEGT in the germline V gene. With 1 base removed from V and 0 bases from J, the gap between germline ends came to 9 bases. This CDR3 has 15 residues. CDR3 DNA: TGTGCCAGCAGTGAAGTGACAATAGCTAACTATGGCTACACCTTC. Its protein is CASSEVTIANYGYTF.

The chain is built from TRBV24-1 and TRBJ2-3, with a possible D match to TRBD1 (7 bases). The V and J ends lost 9 bases and 2 bases respectively, with 23 bases between them. Germline CDR1 reads KGHDR; CDR2 reads SFDVKD. The CDR3 is 17 amino acids. The CDR3 sequence is CATAGQPPSQITDTQYF. Here the CDR3 DNA reads TGTGCCACCGCGGGACAGCCCCCAAGTCAAATCACAGATACGCAGTATTTT.

V and J are TRBV3-1 (or the pseudogene TRBV3-2) and TRBJ2-6; tentative D call: TRBD1 (6 bases). V was clipped by 4 bases and J by 2 bases, with 12 bases between them. The germline V gene encodes CDR1 LGHDT and CDR2 YNNKEL (reference sequence). The CDR3 extends over 16 amino acids. The CDR3 region is CASSRTVPTGANVLTF. For the CDR3, the DNA is TGTGCCAGCAGCCGGACAGTACCTACTGGGGCCAACGTCCTGACTTTC.

The chain uses TRBV10-1 and TRBJ2-1; D possibly corresponds to TRBD2 (5 bases). This CDR3 region has 13 residues. Per the germline V gene, CDR1 is WNHNN and CDR2 is SYGVQD (reference sequence). Trimming shortened V by 7 bases and J by 11 bases, and 18 bases separated the two germline ends. The CDR3 here is CASTSGIARKQFF. In DNA, the CDR3 is TGCGCCAGCACCTCCGGGATAGCGAGGAAGCAGTTCTTC.

The J gene is TRBJ2-1, the V gene TRBV21-1; the table names TRBD2, a call not compared with the DNA. TRBV21-1 is a pseudogene. The CDR3 contains 19 residues. The CDR3 reads CASSKAGTSGEISYNEQFF. In DNA form, the CDR3 reads TGTGCCAGCAGCAAAGCTGGGACTAGCGGGGAGATTTCCTACAATGAGCAGTTCTTC.